This T cell receptor beta chain was documented in a study of blood T cells in healthy people across ages. Trimming pared 5 bases from V and 0 bases from J, leaving 12 bases between. This CDR3 has 15 amino acids. Germline V gene sequence: CDR1 MDHEN, CDR2 SYDVKM. Turning to this clonotype: Its target is unknown.

The second PCR ran 7 to 11 cycles with a sample-barcoded 5' primer and J-beta primers. TCRdb itself ran the 5' RACE reads through MiXCR, one entry per CDR3 protein. The table has about 1.5 million distinct CDR3 sequences, 35% to 45% seen once. Study-level results: Strong correlation linked observed beta diversity and percent naive T cells.

This clonotype was obtained from a young woman in good health. The sample consisted of blood. The chain combines TRBV28 with TRBJ2-3; D is undetermined. The CDR3 coding sequence is TGTGCCAGCAGTCGGGCCCGAGCTAGCACAGATACGCAGTATTTT. It translates to CASSRARASTDTQYF.